What follows describes a single TCR beta chain. These data belong to a study of CD8 T cells in Susac syndrome. An input of roughly 0.5 to 1 ug of RNA was subjected to reverse transcription using random hexamers. In TCRdb, the immunoSEQ multiplex PCR reads were re-called with MiXCR into one record per CDR3 protein. The repertoire consists of around 85,000 distinct CDR3 sequences, with 85% to 95% occurring once and the leading ten covering roughly 0.5%. Diagnostic criteria defined recently for definite or probable disease were met by the Susac syndrome patients. Trimming removed 1 base from V and 9 bases from J, with 10 bases in between. The CDR3 length is 12 residues. Germline CDR1 and CDR2: DFQATT and SNEGSKA (reference sequence).

The sample consisted of CD8+ T cells from PBMCs. The sequence came from a human donor with Susac syndrome. The rearrangement joins TRBV20-1 to TRBJ2-1; D is uncertain. The CDR3 loop reads CSARARSLEQFF. CDR3 bases: TGCAGTGCTAGAGCGAGGAGCCTTGAGCAGTTCTTC.